A selection of T cell receptor beta chains follows, all from one sample in a study of siplizumab effects on memory and regulatory T cells. The repertoire was sequenced with immunoSEQ multiplex PCR; TCRdb's copy has only in-frame clones and lacks some. The repertoire holds 75,000 to 95,000 clones, with 90% as singletons. Sample: CD4+ T cells sorted from blood. Receptors were obtained from a human donor in good health. CDR3s include the opening cysteine and the closing phenylalanine or tryptophan. A D gene is named only where the DNA matches it firmly. Clone size appears in some rows only: once, few, many, or a class for an expanded clone.

D gene	V gene	clone size	CDR3 length	J gene	CDR3 protein	CDR3 DNA
TRBD2	TRBV5-1	.	15	TRBJ2-1	CASSLEKGGAHEQFF	TGCGCCAGCAGCTTGGAGAAGGGAGGGGCCCATGAGCAGTTCTTC
.	TRBV19	.	15	TRBJ1-1	CASSIYWGRITEAFF	TGTGCCAGTAGTATATATTGGGGAAGGATCACTGAAGCTTTCTTT
.	TRBV28	.	16	TRBJ1-3	CASSFSGRHSGNTIYF	TGTGCCAGCAGTTTTTCCGGGCGACACTCTGGAAACACCATATATTTT
TRBD1	TRBV18	.	12	TRBJ1-1	CASSLQGAEAFF	TGTGCCAGCTCACTACAGGGGGCTGAAGCTTTCTTT
TRBD2	TRBV7-9	.	14	TRBJ2-3	CAGVSGRGADTQYF	TGTGCCGGTGTAAGCGGGAGAGGCGCAGATACGCAGTATTTT
.	TRBV9	once	17	TRBJ2-7	CASSVGAVPYGGYEQYF	TGTGCCAGCAGCGTAGGGGCCGTCCCGTATGGTGGTTACGAGCAGTACTTC
.	TRBV7-2	once	13	TRBJ2-1	CASSLGPPGEQFF	TGTGCCAGCAGCTTAGGGCCTCCAGGTGAGCAGTTCTTC
TRBD1	TRBV6-6	once	13	TRBJ2-7	CASSYRTGDEQYF	TGTGCCAGCAGTTACCGGACAGGGGACGAGCAGTACTTC
.	TRBV19	.	14	TRBJ1-2	CASSIGTDAYGYTF	TGTGCCAGTAGTATTGGGACGGATGCCTATGGCTACACCTTC
.	TRBV18	.	20	TRBJ2-3	CASSPFIGRATKSSTDTQYF	TGTGCCAGCTCACCATTTATTGGGCGGGCGACAAAATCTAGCACAGATACGCAGTATTTT
.	TRBV2	once	14	TRBJ1-1	CASSEVKREAEAFF	TGTGCCAGCAGTGAAGTCAAGCGGGAAGCTGAAGCTTTCTTT
TRBD2	TRBV28	.	13	TRBJ2-7	CASKVAGGSEQYF	TGTGCCAGCAAGGTGGCGGGGGGGTCCGAGCAGTACTTC
TRBD1	TRBV18	.	16	TRBJ1-2	CASSPLGTDLNYGYTF	TGTGCCAGCTCACCACTCGGGACAGACCTTAACTATGGCTACACCTTC
TRBD1	TRBV18	.	15	TRBJ2-5	CASSSTRTGQETQYF	TGTGCCAGCTCATCTACTCGGACAGGGCAAGAGACCCAGTACTTC
.	TRBV7-9	.	17	TRBJ2-7	CASRKTAISTSSYEQYF	TGTGCCAGCAGGAAAACCGCGATCTCGACTAGCTCCTACGAGCAGTACTTC
TRBD1	TRBV5-1	.	15	TRBJ1-2	CASSPGGTAREGYTF	TGCGCCAGCAGCCCGGGAGGGACAGCCAGAGAGGGCTACACCTTC
.	TRBV4-3	.	13	TRBJ1-1	CASSGTVNTEAFF	TGCGCCAGCAGCGGAACCGTGAACACTGAAGCTTTCTTT
.	TRBV29-1	.	14	TRBJ2-4	CSVRTTLAKNIQYF	TGCAGCGTTCGGACTACCCTAGCCAAAAACATTCAGTACTTC
TRBD1	TRBV9	.	14	TRBJ2-5	CASSDIGTEETQYF	TGTGCCAGCAGCGATATCGGGACAGAAGAGACCCAGTACTTC